Shown below are 28 T cell receptor beta chains from a single sample sequenced in a study of vaccination and CD4 T cells after COVID-19. No antigens are known for them. Described treatment: roughly 10-day PBMC culture with coronavirus spike peptide pools or control peptides (ViraFEST assay). The Oncomine TCR Beta short-read assay sequenced DNA from cultured CD4+ T cells. TCRdb called the PCR reads again in MiXCR, with one record for every CDR3 protein. In the table there are roughly 20,000 distinct CDR3 sequences, about three quarters of which are singletons. Sequenced here: CD4+ T cells from blood, cultured in vitro, sampled after SARS-CoV-2 vaccination. The origin of the receptors is a human donor who received a COVID-19 vaccine.

V and J are TRBV20-1 and TRBJ2-2, with 9 positions matching TRBD2. Germline CDR1 and CDR2: DFQATT and SNEGSKA (reference sequence). The length of the CDR3 is 18 residues. V lost 6 bases, J lost 0 bases, and 14 bases stayed unmatched. The CDR3 DNA follows: TGCAGTGCCCCGTTGTCCGGGCGGGGGGGAGCGAACACCGGGGAGCTGTTTTTT. Encoded protein: CSAPLSGRGGANTGELFF.

This clonotype came up a few times. Here the CDR3 reads CAWSVTLVGGTDSPLHF. Written as DNA, the CDR3 is TGTGCCTGGAGTGTAACTCTAGTCGGAGGTACCGATTCACCCCTCCACTTT. The rearrangement links TRBV30 to TRBJ1-6; D unclear. V lost 0 bases, J lost 8 bases, and 20 bases lay in between. Looked up from germline, CDR1 is GTSNPN and CDR2 is SVGIG (reference sequence). The CDR3 runs to 17 residues.

The chain carries TRBV27 and TRBJ2-3, with TRBD2 matching over 11 bases. V dropped 2 bases and J dropped 0; count of bases not matched to a gene: 4. Germline-derived CDR1 and CDR2 are MNHEY and SMNVEV (reference sequence). The CDR3 extends over 17 amino acids. The CDR3: CASSLETSGESTDTQYF. The CDR3 DNA is TGTGCCAGCAGTTTAGAGACTAGCGGGGAAAGCACAGATACGCAGTATTTT.

This clonotype was seen more than once but under ten times. The chain has TRBV6-5 and TRBJ1-1; a possible D gene is TRBD1 (5 bases). Germline V gene lookup returns CDR1 MNHEY and CDR2 SVGAGI. The CDR3 contains 14 residues. V was cut by 0 bases and J by 1 base, with 6 bases left in between. The CDR3 is CASSYSGTNTEAFF. As DNA, the CDR3 is TGTGCCAGCAGTTACTCGGGGACGAACACTGAAGCTTTCTTT.

The rearrangement joins TRBV7-2 to TRBJ1-1; D gene unclear. The CDR3 is 13 residues long. Germline CDR1 is SGHTA and CDR2 is FQGNSA. V was cut by 6 bases and J by 4 bases, with 12 bases left in between. CDR3 nucleotide sequence: TGTGCCAGCAGTTGGAGTCTGAGCACTGAAGCTTTCTTT. Translating it yields CASSWSLSTEAFF.

The chain uses TRBV20-1 and TRBJ2-1; 13 bases match TRBD2. The CDR3 has 15 amino acids. Trimming cost V 3 bases and J 6 bases; bases outside gene matches: 5. The V gene's germline CDR1 is DFQATT and CDR2 SNEGSKA (reference sequence). The CDR3 region has the DNA TGCAGTGCTAGTGCGACTAGCGGGGGGCCCAATGAGCAGTTCTTC. Its protein product is CSASATSGGPNEQFF.

This chain uses TRBV19 with TRBJ2-3; D unclear. The ends were cut back, 2 bases at V and 5 bases at J, with 11 bases in the middle. Germline V gene sequence: CDR1 LNHDA, CDR2 SQIVND (reference sequence). The CDR3 spans 14 residues. The CDR3 region is CASSITHLQDTQYF. CDR3 DNA: TGTGCCAGTAGTATAACACACCTCCAAGATACGCAGTATTTT.

The count of this clonotype is one. The chain has TRBV24-1 and TRBJ2-5, with D possibly TRBD2 on 6 matching bases. The CDR3 covers 13 residues. Per the germline V gene, CDR1 is KGHDR and CDR2 is SFDVKD. V was clipped by 4 bases and J by 5 bases, with 10 bases between them. The DNA of the CDR3 is TGTGCCACCAGTGACCCAGGAGGGGAGACCCAGTACTTC. Translated, it gives CATSDPGGETQYF.

The V and J genes are TRBV6-1 and TRBJ1-2; TRBD1 matches 12 bases. Germline V gene data show CDR1 as MNHNS and CDR2 as SASEGT. With V trimmed by 3 bases and J by 2 bases, 1 base remained unmatched. This CDR3 is built from 15 residues. CDR3 loop: CASSEGQGANYGYTF. CDR3 DNA sequence: TGTGCCAGCAGTGAGGGACAGGGGGCGAACTATGGCTACACCTTC.

The rearrangement links TRBV30 to TRBJ1-2; possibly TRBD1 for D (6 bases). The CDR3 is made up of 15 amino acids. In germline, CDR1 is GTSNPN, CDR2 SVGIG (reference sequence). V was cut by 3 bases and J by 3 bases, with 17 bases left in between. The CDR3 bases are TGTGCCTGGAGCGGGGGCCAGGGCGTATACTATGGCTACACCTTC. Encoded protein: CAWSGGQGVYYGYTF.

This clonotype occurred once. The V and J genes are TRBV7-2 and TRBJ1-2, with D perhaps matching TRBD1 (6 bases). V gave up 6 bases and J gave up 1 base, with 15 bases separating them. Germline loops: CDR1 SGHTA, CDR2 FQGNSA. The CDR3 is 15 residues long. CDR3 nucleotides: TGTGCCAGCAGTGAACAGGGCCCCGATAACTATGGCTACACCTTC. Translated: CASSEQGPDNYGYTF. The full variable domain, with the rest looked up from reference TRBV7-2 and TRBJ1-2, is GAGVSQSPSNKVTEKGKDVELRCDPISGHTALYWYRQSLGQGLEFLIYFQGNSAPDKSGLPSDRFSAERTGGSVSTLTIQRTQQEDSAVYLCASSEQGPDNYGYTFGSGTRLTVV.

To note about this clonotype: This may be a read error, as it is one base from a much larger clone. The chain employs TRBV29-1 and TRBJ2-7, with 7 bases matching TRBD1. The CDR3 consists of 13 residues. Losses at the gene ends were 5 bases for V and 11 bases for J; bases not matched to a gene: 15. Germline V gene lookup returns CDR1 SQVTM and CDR2 ANQGSEA. This chain's CDR3 is CSVSQGRDMEEYF. Here the CDR3 DNA reads TGCAGCGTTTCACAGGGGCGAGATATGGAGGAGTACTTC.

The chain joins TRBV30 to TRBJ2-2; D is uncertain. The V end lost 5 bases, the J end lost 3 bases, and 16 bases lay between the germline ends. Germline V gives CDR1 GTSNPN, CDR2 SVGIG (reference sequence). The length of the CDR3 is 15 residues. The CDR3 DNA sequence: TGTGCCTGGGGCAGAGGCGCAGCGTACACCGGGGAGCTGTTTTTT. Translation gives CAWGRGAAYTGELFF.

The chain recombines TRBV10-3 with TRBJ2-5, with D perhaps TRBD2 (6 bases). The CDR3 length is 13 residues. Per germline, CDR1 ENHRY and CDR2 SYGVKD. With 1 base removed from V and 3 bases from J, the gap between germline ends came to 6 bases. The CDR3 spells CAISEWREETQYF. The CDR3 DNA is TGTGCCATCAGTGAGTGGAGGGAAGAGACCCAGTACTTC.

This clonotype was counted once. J is TRBJ2-2 and V is TRBV6-1; 7 bases line up with TRBD1. V gave up 7 bases and J gave up 3 bases; unmatched junction bases: 14. From germline, CDR1 is MNHNS and CDR2 SASEGT. The CDR3 consists of 17 residues. CDR3 bases: TGTGCCAGCATCAAACGGACAGGCCCGATAGACACCGGGGAGCTGTTTTTT. It codes for CASIKRTGPIDTGELFF.

This clonotype occurred a few times. The chain carries TRBV10-1 and TRBJ2-3; a weak D match, TRBD2 (5 bases). Germline CDR1 and CDR2: WNHNN and SYGVQD (reference sequence). The CDR3 totals 16 residues. The ends were cut back, 3 bases at V and 0 bases at J, with 13 bases in the middle. The CDR3, as DNA: TGCGCCAGCAGTGACCAGCGGAGAACTAGCACAGATACGCAGTATTTT. Translating gives CASSDQRRTSTDTQYF.

The V and J genes are TRBV20-1 and TRBJ1-5; D remains unclear. This CDR3 is 17 amino acids long. CDR1 and CDR2 from the germline V gene are DFQATT and SNEGSKA (reference sequence). Trimming left V 1 base short and J 4 bases short, with 20 bases between. The CDR3 loop reads CSARGTTQKPENQPQHF. The CDR3 nucleotides read TGCAGTGCTAGAGGCACTACCCAAAAGCCAGAAAATCAGCCCCAGCATTTT.

The rearrangement joins TRBV27 to TRBJ2-7; 10 bases are shared with TRBD1. The CDR3 contains 14 residues. V lost 3 bases to trimming and J lost 3 bases; unmatched junction nucleotides: 2. Germline V gives CDR1 MNHEY, CDR2 SMNVEV (reference sequence). CDR3 in amino acids: CASSFRDRGYEQYF. The CDR3 DNA reads TGTGCCAGCAGTTTCCGGGACAGGGGCTACGAGCAGTACTTC.

The CDR3 region is CASSQDGPPEGYTF. The CDR3 region has the DNA TGTGCCAGCAGCCAAGATGGGCCGCCCGAGGGCTACACCTTC. The V and J genes are TRBV14 and TRBJ1-2; D is undetermined. Germline CDR1 reads SGHDN; CDR2 reads FVKESK. Trimming cost V 0 bases and J 8 bases, with 13 bases left between them. This CDR3 is 14 amino acids long.

Only a few counts were recorded for this clonotype. This chain links TRBV6-1 with TRBJ2-5, with D unclear. The ends were cut back, 2 bases at V and 5 bases at J, with 3 bases in the middle. The CDR3 spans 11 residues. Germline CDR1 is MNHNS and CDR2 is SASEGT. CDR3 amino acids: CASSETETQYF. The CDR3 DNA reads as TGTGCCAGCAGTGAAACGGAGACCCAGTACTTC.

V usage is TRBV6-1 and J usage is TRBJ1-5; D call uncertain. The CDR3 is 15 residues long. The ends were cut back, 3 bases at V and 0 bases at J, with 9 bases in the middle. From germline, CDR1 is MNHNS and CDR2 SASEGT. The DNA of the CDR3 is TGTGCCAGCAGTGAGCTGGCCGTTAGCAATCAGCCCCAGCATTTT. This gives the protein CASSELAVSNQPQHF.

The chain is built from TRBV4-1 and TRBJ1-6, with D unresolved. CDR1 MGHRA and CDR2 YSYEKL come from the germline V gene. This CDR3 region has 17 residues. The germline V and J ends were trimmed by 0 bases and 11 bases, with 20 bases remaining between them. The CDR3: CASSQDWQPDFLTPLHF. In nucleotides, the CDR3 is TGCGCCAGCAGCCAAGATTGGCAGCCTGACTTTTTGACACCCCTCCACTTT.

The chain employs TRBV24-1 and TRBJ2-3, with TRBD2 matching over 16 bases. This CDR3 has 16 residues. In germline, CDR1 is KGHDR, CDR2 SFDVKD. The V gene end was trimmed by 0 bases and the J gene end by 9 bases; junction bases not matched to a gene: 2. The chain's CDR3 is CATSDLGTSGGVTQYF. In nucleotides, the CDR3 is TGTGCCACCAGTGATTTGGGGACTAGCGGGGGGGTGACGCAGTATTTT.

This chain uses TRBV7-2 with TRBJ2-2; D remains unclear. The CDR3 loop spans 15 amino acids. Germline CDR1 SGHTA, CDR2 FQGNSA. The V end was cut by 1 base, the J end by 1 base, with 7 bases between. The CDR3 DNA reads as TGTGCCAGCAGCTTAGGATGGGGGAACACCGGGGAGCTGTTTTTT. Protein sequence: CASSLGWGNTGELFF. The entire variable domain, with the rest obtained from reference TRBV7-2 and TRBJ2-2, is as follows: GAGVSQSPSNKVTEKGKDVELRCDPISGHTALYWYRQSLGQGLEFLIYFQGNSAPDKSGLPSDRFSAERTGGSVSTLTIQRTQQEDSAVYLCASSLGWGNTGELFFGEGSRLTVL.

CDR3 region: CATSDSTRTGQETQYF. In DNA, the CDR3 is TGTGCCACCAGTGATTCGACACGGACAGGACAAGAGACCCAGTACTTC. The chain links TRBV24-1 to TRBJ2-5; 7 bases match TRBD1. The CDR3 length is 16 residues. V shed 2 bases and J 2 bases; nucleotides not matched to a gene: 7. CDR1 and CDR2 from the germline V gene are KGHDR and SFDVKD.

V is TRBV20-1 and J is TRBJ1-2; D remains unclear. Trimming stripped 0 bases from V and 7 bases from J, with 3 bases between. The CDR3 totals 10 residues. Looked up from germline, CDR1 is DFQATT and CDR2 is SNEGSKA (reference sequence). CDR3 in amino acids: CSARDTGYTF. In DNA, the CDR3 is TGCAGTGCTAGAGATACTGGCTACACCTTC.

The chain is built from TRBV6-1 and TRBJ2-2; 7 bases agree with TRBD2. Germline V gene data show CDR1 as MNHNS and CDR2 as SASEGT. The CDR3 is 16 residues long. Trimming cost V 6 bases and J 4 bases; bases outside gene matches: 11. The CDR3 is CASSPGAREGTGELFF. The CDR3 DNA sequence: TGTGCCAGCAGCCCCGGGGCGAGGGAGGGCACCGGGGAGCTGTTTTTT.

The chain links TRBV19 to TRBJ2-7, with 8 positions matching TRBD1. The CDR3 is 14 residues long. The germline CDR1 and CDR2 sequences are LNHDA and SQIVND (reference sequence). V lost 6 bases and J lost 0; bases outside the gene matches: 4. CDR3: CASRGQASSYEQYF. The CDR3 DNA reads TGTGCCAGTAGGGGACAGGCGAGCTCCTACGAGCAGTACTTC. Variable domain in full (rest from reference TRBV19 and TRBJ2-7): DGGITQSPKYLFRKEGQNVTLSCEQNLNHDAMYWYRQDPGQGLRLIYYSQIVNDFQKGDIAEGYSVSREKKESFPLTVTSAQKNPTAFYLCASRGQASSYEQYFGPGTRLTVT.